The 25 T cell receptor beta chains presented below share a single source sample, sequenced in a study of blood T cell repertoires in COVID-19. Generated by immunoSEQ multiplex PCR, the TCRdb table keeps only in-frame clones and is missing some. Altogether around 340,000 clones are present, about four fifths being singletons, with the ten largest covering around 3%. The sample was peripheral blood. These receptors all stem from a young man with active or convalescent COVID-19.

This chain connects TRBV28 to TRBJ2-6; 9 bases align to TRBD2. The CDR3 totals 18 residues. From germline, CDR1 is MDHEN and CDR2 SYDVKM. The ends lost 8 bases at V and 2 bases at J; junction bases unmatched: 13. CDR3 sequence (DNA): TGTGCCAGCGCCTTCTGGGCGGGAGGGCCCCCTGGGGCCAACGTCCTGACTTTC. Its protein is CASAFWAGGPPGANVLTF.

The chain's CDR3 is CASSFGQATEAFF. Here the CDR3 DNA reads TGTGCCAGCAGTTTCGGACAGGCCACTGAAGCTTTCTTT. The chain employs TRBV27 and TRBJ1-1; 7 bases agree with TRBD1. V dropped 3 bases and J dropped 4; count of bases not matched to a gene: 2. From germline, CDR1 is MNHEY and CDR2 SMNVEV (reference sequence). This CDR3 contains 13 residues.

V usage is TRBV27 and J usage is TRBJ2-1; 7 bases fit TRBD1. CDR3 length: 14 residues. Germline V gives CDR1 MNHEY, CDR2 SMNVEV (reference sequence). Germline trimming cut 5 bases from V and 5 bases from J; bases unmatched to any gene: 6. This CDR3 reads CASSETGTDNEQFF. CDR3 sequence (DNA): TGTGCCAGCAGTGAAACCGGGACAGACAATGAGCAGTTCTTC.

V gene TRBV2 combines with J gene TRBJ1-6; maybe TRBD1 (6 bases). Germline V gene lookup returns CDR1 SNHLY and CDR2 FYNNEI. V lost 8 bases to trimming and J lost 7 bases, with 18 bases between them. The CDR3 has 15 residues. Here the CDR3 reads CASLRDIRRNSPLHF. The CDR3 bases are TGTGCCAGCCTTCGGGACATCCGGAGGAATTCACCCCTCCACTTT.

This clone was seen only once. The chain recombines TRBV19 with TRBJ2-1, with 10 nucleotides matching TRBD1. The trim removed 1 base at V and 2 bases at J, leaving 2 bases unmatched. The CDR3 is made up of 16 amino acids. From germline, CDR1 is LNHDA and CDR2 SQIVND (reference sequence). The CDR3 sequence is CASSIGGTGAYNEQFF. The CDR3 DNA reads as TGTGCCAGTAGTATAGGTGGGACAGGGGCCTACAATGAGCAGTTCTTC.

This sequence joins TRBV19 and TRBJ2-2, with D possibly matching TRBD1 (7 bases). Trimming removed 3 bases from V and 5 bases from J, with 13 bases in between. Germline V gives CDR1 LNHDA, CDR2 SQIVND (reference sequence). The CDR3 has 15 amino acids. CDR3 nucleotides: TGTGCCAGTAGTATTCCATCAGGGGGGACCGGGGAGCTGTTTTTT. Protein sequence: CASSIPSGGTGELFF.

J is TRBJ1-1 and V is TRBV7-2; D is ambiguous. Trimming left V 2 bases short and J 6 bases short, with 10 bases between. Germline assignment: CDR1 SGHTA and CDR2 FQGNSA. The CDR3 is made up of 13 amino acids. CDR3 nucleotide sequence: TGTGCCAGCAGCTTAATGGCGGGCTCTGAAGCTTTCTTT. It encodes CASSLMAGSEAFF.

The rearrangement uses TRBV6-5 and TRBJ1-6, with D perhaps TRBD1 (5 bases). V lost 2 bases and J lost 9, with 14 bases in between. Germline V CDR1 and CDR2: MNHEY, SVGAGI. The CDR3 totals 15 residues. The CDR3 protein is CASSYDSVGVSPLHF. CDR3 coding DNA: TGTGCCAGCAGTTACGACAGCGTTGGAGTTTCACCCCTCCACTTT.

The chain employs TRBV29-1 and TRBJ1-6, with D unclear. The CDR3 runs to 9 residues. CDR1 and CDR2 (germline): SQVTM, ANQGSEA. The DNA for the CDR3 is TGCAGTCCCCCCCTTACCCTCCACTTT. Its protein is CSPPLTLHF.

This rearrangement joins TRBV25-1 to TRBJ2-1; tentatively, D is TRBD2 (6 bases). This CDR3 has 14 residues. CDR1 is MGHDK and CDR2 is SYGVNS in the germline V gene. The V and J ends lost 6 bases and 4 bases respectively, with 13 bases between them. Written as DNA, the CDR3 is TGTGCCAGCAGGATTAGCGGTTATTACAATGAGCAGTTCTTC. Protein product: CASRISGYYNEQFF. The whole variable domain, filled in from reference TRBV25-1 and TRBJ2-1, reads EADIYQTPRYLVIGTGKKITLECSQTMGHDKMYWYQQDPGMELHLIHYSYGVNSTEKGDLSSESTVSRIRTEHFPLTLESARPSHTSQYLCASRISGYYNEQFFGPGTRLTVL.

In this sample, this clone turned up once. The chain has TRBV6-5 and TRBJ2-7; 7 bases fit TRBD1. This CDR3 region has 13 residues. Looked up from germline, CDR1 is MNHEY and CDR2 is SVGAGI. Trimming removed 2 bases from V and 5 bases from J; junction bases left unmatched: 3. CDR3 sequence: CASSYGTADEQYF. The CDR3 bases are TGTGCCAGCAGTTACGGGACAGCAGACGAGCAGTACTTC.

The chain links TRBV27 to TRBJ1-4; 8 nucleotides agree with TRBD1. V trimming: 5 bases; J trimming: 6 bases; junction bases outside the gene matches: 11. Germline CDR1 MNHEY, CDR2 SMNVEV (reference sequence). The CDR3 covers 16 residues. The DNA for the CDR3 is TGTGCCAGCAGTCTGGGGACAGGCCAGTCGGATGAAAAACTGTTTTTT. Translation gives CASSLGTGQSDEKLFF. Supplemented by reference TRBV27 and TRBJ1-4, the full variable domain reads EAQVTQNPRYLITVTGKKLTVTCSQNMNHEYMSWYRQDPGLGLRQIYYSMNVEVTDKGDVPEGYKVSRKEKRNFPLILESPSPNQTSLYFCASSLGTGQSDEKLFFGSGTQLSVL.

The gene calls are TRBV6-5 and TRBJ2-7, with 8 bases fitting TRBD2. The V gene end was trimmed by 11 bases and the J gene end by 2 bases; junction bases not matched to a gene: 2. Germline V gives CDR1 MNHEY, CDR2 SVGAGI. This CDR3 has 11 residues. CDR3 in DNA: TGTGCCTCGGGGGGGCCCTACGAGCAGTACTTC. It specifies CASGGPYEQYF.

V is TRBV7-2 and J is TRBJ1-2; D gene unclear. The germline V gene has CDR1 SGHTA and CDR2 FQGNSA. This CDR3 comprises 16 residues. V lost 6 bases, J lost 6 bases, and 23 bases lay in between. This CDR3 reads CASSWRIRGAQNGYTF. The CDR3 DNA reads TGTGCCAGCAGTTGGAGGATAAGAGGAGCCCAGAATGGCTACACCTTC. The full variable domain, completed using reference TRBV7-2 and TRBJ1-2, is GAGVSQSPSNKVTEKGKDVELRCDPISGHTALYWYRQSLGQGLEFLIYFQGNSAPDKSGLPSDRFSAERTGGSVSTLTIQRTQQEDSAVYLCASSWRIRGAQNGYTFGSGTRLTVV.

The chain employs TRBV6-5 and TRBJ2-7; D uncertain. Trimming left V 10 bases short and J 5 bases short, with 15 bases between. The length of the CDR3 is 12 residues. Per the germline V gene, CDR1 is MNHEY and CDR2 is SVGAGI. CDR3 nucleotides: TGTGCCACCACTCTGAGCATCCACGAGCAGTACTTC. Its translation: CATTLSIHEQYF.

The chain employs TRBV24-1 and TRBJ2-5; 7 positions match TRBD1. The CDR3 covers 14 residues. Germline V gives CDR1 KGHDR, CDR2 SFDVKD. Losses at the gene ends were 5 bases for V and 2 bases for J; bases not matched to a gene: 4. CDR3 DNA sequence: TGTGCCACCAGTGCGGTCAGGGGGCAAGAGACCCAGTACTTC. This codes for CATSAVRGQETQYF.

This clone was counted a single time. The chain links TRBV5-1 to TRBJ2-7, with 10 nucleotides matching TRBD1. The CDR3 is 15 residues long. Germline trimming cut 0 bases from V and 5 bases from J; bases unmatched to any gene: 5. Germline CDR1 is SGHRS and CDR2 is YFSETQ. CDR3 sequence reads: CASSLGGTGVHEQYF. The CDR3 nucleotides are TGCGCCAGCAGCTTGGGCGGGACAGGGGTCCACGAGCAGTACTTC. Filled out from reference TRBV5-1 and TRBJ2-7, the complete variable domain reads KAGVTQTPRYLIKTRGQQVTLSCSPISGHRSVSWYQQTPGQGLQFLFEYFSETQRNKGNFPGRFSGRQFSNSRSEMNVSTLELGDSALYLCASSLGGTGVHEQYFGPGTRLTVT.

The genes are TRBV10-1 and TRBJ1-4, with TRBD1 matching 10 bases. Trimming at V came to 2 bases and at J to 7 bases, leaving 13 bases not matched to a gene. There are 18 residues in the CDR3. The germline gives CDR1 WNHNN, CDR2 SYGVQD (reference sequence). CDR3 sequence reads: CASSETSFDRGRSEKLFF. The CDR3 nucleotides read TGCGCCAGCAGTGAGACCTCCTTTGACAGGGGGCGGTCTGAAAAACTGTTTTTT.

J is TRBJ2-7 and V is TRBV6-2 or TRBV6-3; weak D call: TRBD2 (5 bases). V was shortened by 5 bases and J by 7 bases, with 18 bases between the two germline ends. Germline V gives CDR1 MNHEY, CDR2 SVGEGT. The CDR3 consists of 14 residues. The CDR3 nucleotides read TGTGCCAGCAGTGATCTTGCAGGTACGGGGGAGCAGTACTTC. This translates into CASSDLAGTGEQYF.

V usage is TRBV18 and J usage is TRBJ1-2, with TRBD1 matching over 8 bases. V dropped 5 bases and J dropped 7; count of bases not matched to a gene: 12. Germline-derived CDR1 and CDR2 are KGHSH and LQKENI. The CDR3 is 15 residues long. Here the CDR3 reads CASSYQGARHPGYTF. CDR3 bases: TGTGCCAGCTCATATCAGGGGGCGAGGCACCCTGGCTACACCTTC.

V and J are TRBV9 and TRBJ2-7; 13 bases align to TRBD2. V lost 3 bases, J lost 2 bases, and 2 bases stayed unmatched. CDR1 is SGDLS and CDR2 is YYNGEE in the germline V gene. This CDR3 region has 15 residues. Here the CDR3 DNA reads TGTGCCAGCAGCGCCGGGACTAGCGGGGCCTACGAGCAGTACTTC. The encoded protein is CASSAGTSGAYEQYF.

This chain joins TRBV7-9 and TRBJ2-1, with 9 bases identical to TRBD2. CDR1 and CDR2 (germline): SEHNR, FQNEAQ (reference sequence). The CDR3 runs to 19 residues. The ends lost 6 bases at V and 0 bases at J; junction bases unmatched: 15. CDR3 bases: TGTGCCAGCAGGGCACGTAGCGGGAGACCCCTGGGCTCCTACAATGAGCAGTTCTTC. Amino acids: CASRARSGRPLGSYNEQFF.

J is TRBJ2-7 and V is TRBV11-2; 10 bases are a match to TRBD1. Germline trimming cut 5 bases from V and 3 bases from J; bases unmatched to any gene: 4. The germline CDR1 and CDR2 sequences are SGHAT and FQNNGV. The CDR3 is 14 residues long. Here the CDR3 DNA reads TGTGCCAGCAGCATACGGACAGGGGGCTACGAGCAGTACTTC. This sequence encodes CASSIRTGGYEQYF.

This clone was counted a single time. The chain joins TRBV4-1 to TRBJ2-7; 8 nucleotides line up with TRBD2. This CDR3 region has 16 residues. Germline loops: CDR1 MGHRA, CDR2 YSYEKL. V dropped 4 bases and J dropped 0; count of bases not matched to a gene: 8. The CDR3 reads CASSPSRSGGSYEQYF. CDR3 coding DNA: TGCGCCAGCAGCCCCTCTCGGAGCGGGGGCTCCTACGAGCAGTACTTC.

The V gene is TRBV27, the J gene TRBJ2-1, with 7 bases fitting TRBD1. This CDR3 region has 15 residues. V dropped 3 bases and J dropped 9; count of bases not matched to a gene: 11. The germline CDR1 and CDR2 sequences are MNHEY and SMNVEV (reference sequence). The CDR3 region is CASSLRSQGNGEQFF. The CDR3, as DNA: TGTGCCAGCAGTTTGAGGTCACAGGGGAATGGTGAGCAGTTCTTC.